Shown below are 15 T cell receptor beta chains from a single sample sequenced in a study of cytomegalovirus exposure and HLA in healthy donors. Repertoires were generated with immunoSEQ multiplex PCR, while TCRdb's copy carries only in-frame clones and drops some. The repertoire holds 110,000 to 150,000 clones, with approximately 90% as singletons. Sequencing was done on a sample of PBMCs. Source of these receptors: a man aged 18 to 30 in good health and CMV-seronegative.

The CDR3 bases are TGTGCCAGCAGCCAAGTGGCAGGGGGAGGCAATCAGCCCCAGCATTTT. Its protein product is CASSQVAGGGNQPQHF. V gene TRBV14 combines with J gene TRBJ1-5; TRBD1 agrees at 7 bases. There are 16 residues in the CDR3. The V gene's germline CDR1 is SGHDN and CDR2 FVKESK. Trimming at V came to 1 base and at J to 2 bases, leaving 5 bases not matched to a gene.

The chain combines TRBV21-1 with TRBJ1-1; the tabulated D call, TRBD1, remains unverified against the DNA. TRBV21-1 corresponds to a pseudogene. The CDR3 is 17 amino acids. The CDR3 nucleotides read TGTGCCAGCAGCAAAATCACAGGGGATGGGATGAACACTGAAGCTTTCTTT. It specifies CASSKITGDGMNTEAFF.

The genes are TRBV5-5 and TRBJ2-3, with D unresolved. CDR1 and CDR2 from the germline V gene are SGHKS and YYEKEE (reference sequence). V lost 4 bases, J lost 4 bases, and 19 bases lay in between. The CDR3 is made up of 16 amino acids. CDR3 in DNA: TGTGCCAGCAGCCTCAGACAAGGCCGCTGGGCAGATACGCAGTATTTT. Its protein is CASSLRQGRWADTQYF.

The rearrangement links TRBV15 to TRBJ2-5; tentatively, D is TRBD2 (6 bases). CDR3 length: 13 amino acids. Trimming cost V 8 bases and J 4 bases, with 14 bases left between them. Germline lookup yields CDR1 LNHNV and CDR2 YYDKDF (reference sequence). The CDR3 region is CATWGGDLETQYF. In DNA, the CDR3 is TGTGCCACCTGGGGCGGGGACTTAGAGACCCAGTACTTC.

In DNA, the CDR3 is TGTGCCAGTAGTACCGAGACAGGTGGCTATGGCTACACCTTC. The encoded protein is CASSTETGGYGYTF. This rearrangement joins TRBV19 to TRBJ1-2; D is possibly TRBD1 (6 bases). The CDR3 is made up of 14 amino acids. Germline values: CDR1 LNHDA, CDR2 SQIVND (reference sequence). The V end was cut by 4 bases, the J end by 4 bases, with 13 bases between.

The sample holds one count of this clone. The rearrangement joins TRBV18 to TRBJ2-3; no firm D call. The CDR3 covers 13 residues. Trimming took off 3 bases at V and 3 bases at J, with 7 bases between the two ends. Per the germline V gene, CDR1 is KGHSH and CDR2 is LQKENI. CDR3 nucleotides: TGTGCCAGCTCACCCATAGAGACAGATACGCAGTATTTT. Protein sequence: CASSPIETDTQYF.

This clone was seen just once. The V and J genes are TRBV10-3 and TRBJ1-1, with a possible D match to TRBD1 (6 bases). CDR3 length: 13 residues. The V gene's germline CDR1 is ENHRY and CDR2 SYGVKD. The germline V and J ends were trimmed by 7 bases and 3 bases, with 12 bases remaining between them. Here the CDR3 DNA reads TGTGCCATCAACGAGGGGGTAGACACTGAAGCTTTCTTT. As protein: CAINEGVDTEAFF.

The chain links TRBV19 to TRBJ2-2; 10 positions agree with TRBD1. V gave up 8 bases and J gave up 6 bases; unmatched junction bases: 6. The CDR3 is made up of 14 amino acids. The germline CDR1 and CDR2 sequences are LNHDA and SQIVND (reference sequence). The CDR3 region is CASAGQGKSGELFF. CDR3 DNA sequence: TGTGCCAGTGCGGGACAGGGGAAGTCCGGGGAGCTGTTTTTT.

V gene TRBV10-3 combines with J gene TRBJ2-5; 7 nucleotides line up with TRBD2. The CDR3 has 17 residues. After removal of 0 bases from V and 2 bases from J, the junction contained 9 bases not matched to a gene. Germline CDR1 ENHRY, CDR2 SYGVKD. This chain's CDR3 is CAISESVLAENQETQYF. The CDR3 coding sequence is TGTGCCATCAGTGAGTCGGTCCTAGCGGAGAATCAAGAGACCCAGTACTTC.

The rearrangement uses TRBV9 and TRBJ2-3; D is perhaps TRBD1 (5 bases). The CDR3 has 19 residues. Germline CDR1 reads SGDLS; CDR2 reads YYNGEE. V lost 4 bases to trimming and J lost 1 base, with 25 bases between them. The CDR3 spells CASSQDPPGMGWGTDTQYF. CDR3 nucleotides: TGTGCCAGCAGCCAAGATCCCCCAGGGATGGGGTGGGGCACAGATACGCAGTATTTT.

The chain couples TRBV7-3 to TRBJ1-1; a possible D gene is TRBD1 (6 bases). The CDR3 is made up of 16 amino acids. The germline V gene encodes CDR1 SGHTA and CDR2 FQGTGA. V was cut by 1 base and J by 4 bases, with 16 bases left in between. The CDR3 here is CASSLNAAGVTTEAFF. The CDR3 bases are TGTGCCAGCAGCTTAAACGCGGCAGGGGTGACCACTGAAGCTTTCTTT.

The chain is built from TRBV27 and TRBJ1-2, with 7 bases that match TRBD1. J was trimmed by 4 bases and V by 5 bases; bases with no gene match: 4. The CDR3 has 13 residues. Germline CDR1 and CDR2: MNHEY and SMNVEV (reference sequence). CDR3 loop: CASSTGASYGYTF. The CDR3 bases are TGTGCCAGCAGTACAGGGGCCTCCTATGGCTACACCTTC.

This clone is judged medium-sized. This chain connects TRBV6-6 to TRBJ2-7; D might be TRBD2 (6 bases). Trimming took off 2 bases at V and 0 bases at J, with 8 bases between the two ends. Germline V gene sequence: CDR1 MNHNY, CDR2 SVGAGI (reference sequence). This CDR3 region has 14 residues. CDR3 loop: CASSYETSSYEQYV. The CDR3 DNA is TGTGCCAGCAGTTACGAGACTAGCTCCTACGAGCAGTACGTC.

The chain is built from TRBV12-5 and TRBJ1-1, with 7 bases lining up with TRBD1. V lost 6 bases and J lost 5; bases outside the gene matches: 6. Germline V gives CDR1 LGHNT, CDR2 FRNRAP. CDR3 size: 13 residues. CDR3 in DNA: TGTGCTAGTGGAGGAGGGGGCAGGACTGAAGCTTTCTTT. This gives the protein CASGGGGRTEAFF.

The V call is TRBV9, the J call TRBJ2-1, with 10 nucleotides matching TRBD2. In germline, CDR1 is SGDLS, CDR2 YYNGEE. The CDR3 has 14 residues. Losses at the gene ends were 6 bases for V and 4 bases for J; bases not matched to a gene: 4. The CDR3, as DNA: TGTGCCAGCACCGCGGGACTAGCGTACAATGAGCAGTTCTTC. Encoded protein: CASTAGLAYNEQFF.